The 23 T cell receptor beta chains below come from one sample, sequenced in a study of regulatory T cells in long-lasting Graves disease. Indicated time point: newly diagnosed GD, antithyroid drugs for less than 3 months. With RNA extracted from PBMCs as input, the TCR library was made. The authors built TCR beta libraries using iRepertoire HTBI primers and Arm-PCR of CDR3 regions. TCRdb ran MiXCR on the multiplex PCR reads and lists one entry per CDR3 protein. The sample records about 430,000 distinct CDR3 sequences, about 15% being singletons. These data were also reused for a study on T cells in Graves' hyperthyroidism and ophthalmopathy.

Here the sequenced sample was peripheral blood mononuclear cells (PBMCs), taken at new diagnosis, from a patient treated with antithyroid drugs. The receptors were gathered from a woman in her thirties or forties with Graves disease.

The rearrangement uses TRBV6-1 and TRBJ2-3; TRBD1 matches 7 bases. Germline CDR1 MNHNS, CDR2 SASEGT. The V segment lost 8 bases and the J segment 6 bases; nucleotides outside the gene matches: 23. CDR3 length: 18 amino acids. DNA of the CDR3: TGTGCCAGCGCCACAAGGGGTCTCCGGACAGGTCTCTCGGATACGCAGTATTTT. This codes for CASATRGLRTGLSDTQYF.

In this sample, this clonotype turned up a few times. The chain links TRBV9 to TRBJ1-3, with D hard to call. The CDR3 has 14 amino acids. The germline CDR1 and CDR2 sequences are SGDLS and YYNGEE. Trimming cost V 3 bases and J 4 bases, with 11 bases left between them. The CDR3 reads CASSASRTGNTIYF. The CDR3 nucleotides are TGTGCCAGCAGCGCATCCCGAACAGGAAACACCATATATTTT.

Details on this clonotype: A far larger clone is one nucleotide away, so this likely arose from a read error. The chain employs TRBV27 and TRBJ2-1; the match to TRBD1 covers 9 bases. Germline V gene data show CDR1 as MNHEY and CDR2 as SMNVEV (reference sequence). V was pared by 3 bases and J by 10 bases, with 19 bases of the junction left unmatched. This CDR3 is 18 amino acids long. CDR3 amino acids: CASSFKISQGATTYEQFF. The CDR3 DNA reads TGTGCCAGCAGTTTCAAAATTTCACAGGGGGCAACGACCTACGAGCAGTTCTTC.

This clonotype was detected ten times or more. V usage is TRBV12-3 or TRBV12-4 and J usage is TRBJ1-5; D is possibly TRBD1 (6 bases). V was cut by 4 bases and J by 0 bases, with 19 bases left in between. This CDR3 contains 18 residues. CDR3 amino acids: CASSSAMSGAYSNQPQHF. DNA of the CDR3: TGTGCCAGCAGTTCCGCTATGTCAGGGGCCTATAGCAATCAGCCCCAGCATTTT.

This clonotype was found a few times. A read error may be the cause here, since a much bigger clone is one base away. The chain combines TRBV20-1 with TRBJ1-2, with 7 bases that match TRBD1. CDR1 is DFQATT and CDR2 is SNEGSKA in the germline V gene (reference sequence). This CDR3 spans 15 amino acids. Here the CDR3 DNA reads TGCAGTGCTATGGACAGGATGGGGCCTAACTATGGCTGCACCTTC. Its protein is CSAMDRMGPNYGCTF.

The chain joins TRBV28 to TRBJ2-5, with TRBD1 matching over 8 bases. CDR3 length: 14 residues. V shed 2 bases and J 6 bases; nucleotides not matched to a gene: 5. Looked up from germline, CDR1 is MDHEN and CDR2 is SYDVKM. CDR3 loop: CASSLAGGTKTQYF. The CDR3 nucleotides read TGTGCCAGCAGTTTAGCAGGGGGCACAAAGACCCAGTACTTC.

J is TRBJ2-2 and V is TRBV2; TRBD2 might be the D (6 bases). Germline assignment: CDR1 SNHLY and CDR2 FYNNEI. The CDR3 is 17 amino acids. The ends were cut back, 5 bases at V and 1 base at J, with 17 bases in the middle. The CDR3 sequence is CASSSYPGAGNTGELFF. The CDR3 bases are TGTGCCAGCAGTTCCTACCCCGGAGCGGGGAACACCGGGGAGCTGTTTTTT.

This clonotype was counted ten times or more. The CDR3 protein is CATQGGGYTF. The CDR3 bases are TGTGCCACCCAGGGTGGCGGCTACACCTTC. The V gene is TRBV28, the J gene TRBJ1-2; maybe TRBD1 (5 bases). The V and J ends lost 10 bases and 8 bases respectively, with 11 bases between them. Germline V gives CDR1 MDHEN, CDR2 SYDVKM. CDR3 length: 10 residues.

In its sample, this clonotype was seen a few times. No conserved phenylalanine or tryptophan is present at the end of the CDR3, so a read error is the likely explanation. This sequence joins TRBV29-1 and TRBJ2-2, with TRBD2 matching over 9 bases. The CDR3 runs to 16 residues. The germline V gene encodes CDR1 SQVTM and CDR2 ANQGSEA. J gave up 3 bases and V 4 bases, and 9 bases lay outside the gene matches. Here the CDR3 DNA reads TGCAGCGTTGTCACGATCGCGGGGGGGGACACCGGGGAGCTGTTTTCT. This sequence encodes CSVVTIAGGDTGELFS.

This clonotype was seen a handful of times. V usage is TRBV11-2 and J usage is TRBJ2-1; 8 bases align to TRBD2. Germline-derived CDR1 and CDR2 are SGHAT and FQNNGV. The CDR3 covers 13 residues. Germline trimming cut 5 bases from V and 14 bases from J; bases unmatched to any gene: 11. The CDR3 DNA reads TGTGCCAGCAGCCCCGGAGAGCGGGAGATGAAGTTCTTC. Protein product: CASSPGEREMKFF. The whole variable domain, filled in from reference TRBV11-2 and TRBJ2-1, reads EAGVAQSPRYKIIEKRQSVAFWCNPISGHATLYWYQQILGQGPKLLIQFQNNGVVDDSQLPKDRFSAERLKGVDSTLKIQPAKLEDSAVYLCASSPGEREMKFFGPGTRLTVL.

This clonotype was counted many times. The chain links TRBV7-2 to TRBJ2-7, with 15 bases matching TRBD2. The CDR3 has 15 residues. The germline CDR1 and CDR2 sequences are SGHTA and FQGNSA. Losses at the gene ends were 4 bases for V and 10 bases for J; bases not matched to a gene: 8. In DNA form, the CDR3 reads TGTGCCAGCAGCTCACCCGGGACTAGCGGGAGGACTCAGTACTTC. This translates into CASSSPGTSGRTQYF.

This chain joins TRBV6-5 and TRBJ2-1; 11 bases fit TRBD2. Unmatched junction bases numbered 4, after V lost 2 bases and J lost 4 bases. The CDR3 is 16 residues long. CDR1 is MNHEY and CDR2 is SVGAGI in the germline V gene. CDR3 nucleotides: TGTGCCAGCAGTTACCGGACTAGCGGGCCTTACAATGAGCAGTTCTTC. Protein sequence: CASSYRTSGPYNEQFF.

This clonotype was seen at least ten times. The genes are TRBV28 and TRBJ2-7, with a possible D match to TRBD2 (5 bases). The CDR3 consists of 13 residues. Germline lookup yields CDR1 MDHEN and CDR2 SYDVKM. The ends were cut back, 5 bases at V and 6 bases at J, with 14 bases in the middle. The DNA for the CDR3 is TGTGCCAGCAGTGATACTAGTCGCCCCGAGCAGTACTTC. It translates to CASSDTSRPEQYF.

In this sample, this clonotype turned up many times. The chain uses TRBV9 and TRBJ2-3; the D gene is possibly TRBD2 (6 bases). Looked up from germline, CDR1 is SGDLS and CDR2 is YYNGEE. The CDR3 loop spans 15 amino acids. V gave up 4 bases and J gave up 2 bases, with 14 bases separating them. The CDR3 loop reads CASSPGSSDTDTQYF. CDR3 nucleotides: TGTGCCAGCAGCCCCGGGAGCTCTGACACAGATACGCAGTATTTT.

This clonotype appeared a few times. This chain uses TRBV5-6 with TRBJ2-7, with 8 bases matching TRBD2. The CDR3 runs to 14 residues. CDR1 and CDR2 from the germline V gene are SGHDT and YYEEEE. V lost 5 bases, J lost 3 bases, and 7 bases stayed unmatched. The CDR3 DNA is TGTGCCAGCAGAATCGGGAGGGCCAGCTACGAGCAGTACTTC. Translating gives CASRIGRASYEQYF.

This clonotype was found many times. CDR3: CASSLIPGQFDDKETQYF. Here the CDR3 DNA reads TGTGCCAGCAGCTTAATACCGGGACAGTTTGATGATAAAGAGACCCAGTACTTC. The genes are TRBV7-9 and TRBJ2-5; TRBD1 matches at 7 bases. Germline trimming cut 2 bases from V and 3 bases from J; bases unmatched to any gene: 15. Germline-derived CDR1 and CDR2 are SEHNR and FQNEAQ (reference sequence). The CDR3 runs to 18 residues.

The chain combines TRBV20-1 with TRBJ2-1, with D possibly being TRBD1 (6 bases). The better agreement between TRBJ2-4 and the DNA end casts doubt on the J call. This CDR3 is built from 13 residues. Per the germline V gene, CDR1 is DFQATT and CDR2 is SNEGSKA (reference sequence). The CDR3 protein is CSASGQSENIQYF. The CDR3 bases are TGCAGTGCTAGTGGACAGTCCGAAAACATTCAGTACTTC.

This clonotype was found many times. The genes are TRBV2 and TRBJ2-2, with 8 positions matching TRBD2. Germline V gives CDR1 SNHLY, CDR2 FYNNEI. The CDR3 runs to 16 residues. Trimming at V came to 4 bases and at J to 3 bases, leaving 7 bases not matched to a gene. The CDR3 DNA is TGTGCCAGCAGTGGCAGGGGCGGGAGGTACACCGGGGAGCTGTTTTTT. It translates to CASSGRGGRYTGELFF.

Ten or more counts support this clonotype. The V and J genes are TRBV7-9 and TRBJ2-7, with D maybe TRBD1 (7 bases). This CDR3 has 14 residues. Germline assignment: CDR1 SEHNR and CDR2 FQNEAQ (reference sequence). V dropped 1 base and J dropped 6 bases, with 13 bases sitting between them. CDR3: CASSLGRQGGEQYF. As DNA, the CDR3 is TGTGCCAGCAGCTTAGGACGGCAGGGGGGCGAGCAGTACTTC.

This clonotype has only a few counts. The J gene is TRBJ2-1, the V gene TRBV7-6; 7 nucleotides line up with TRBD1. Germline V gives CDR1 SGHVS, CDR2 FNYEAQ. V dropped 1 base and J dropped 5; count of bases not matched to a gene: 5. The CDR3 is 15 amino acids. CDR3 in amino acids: CASSLGPGTDNEQFF. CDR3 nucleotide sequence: TGTGCCAGCAGCTTAGGGCCGGGGACAGACAATGAGCAGTTCTTC.

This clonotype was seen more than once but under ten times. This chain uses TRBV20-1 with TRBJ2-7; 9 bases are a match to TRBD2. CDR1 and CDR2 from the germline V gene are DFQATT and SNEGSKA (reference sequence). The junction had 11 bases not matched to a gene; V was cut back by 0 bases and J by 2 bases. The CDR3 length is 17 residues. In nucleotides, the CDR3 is TGCAGTGCTAGAGATCGAGAGTCTAGCGGGGTCACCTACGAGCAGTACTTC. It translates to CSARDRESSGVTYEQYF.

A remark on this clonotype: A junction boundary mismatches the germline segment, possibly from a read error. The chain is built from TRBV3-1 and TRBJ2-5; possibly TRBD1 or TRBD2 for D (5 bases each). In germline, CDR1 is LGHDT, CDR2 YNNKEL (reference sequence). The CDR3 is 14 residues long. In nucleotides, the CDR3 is TGTGCCGGCAGGAAACTAGAGGGGAAAGAGACCCAGTACTTC. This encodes CAGRKLEGKETQYF.

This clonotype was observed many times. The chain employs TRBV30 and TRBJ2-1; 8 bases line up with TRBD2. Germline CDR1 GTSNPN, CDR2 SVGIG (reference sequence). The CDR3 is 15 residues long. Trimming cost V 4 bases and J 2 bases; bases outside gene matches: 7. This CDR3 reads CAWKTSALTYNEQFF. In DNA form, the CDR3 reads TGTGCCTGGAAGACTAGCGCCCTTACCTACAATGAGCAGTTCTTC.